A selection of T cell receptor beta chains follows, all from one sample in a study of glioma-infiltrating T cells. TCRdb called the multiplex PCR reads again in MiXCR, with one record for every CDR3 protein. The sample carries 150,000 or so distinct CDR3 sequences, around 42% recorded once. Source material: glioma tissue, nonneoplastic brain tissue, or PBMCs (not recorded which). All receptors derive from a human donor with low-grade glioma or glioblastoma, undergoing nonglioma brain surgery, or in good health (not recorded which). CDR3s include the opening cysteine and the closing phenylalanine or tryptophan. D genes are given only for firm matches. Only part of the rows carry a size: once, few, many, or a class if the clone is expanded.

CDR3: CASSLTSSYGYTF
DNA: TGTGCCAGCTCACTTACCAGCAGCTATGGCTACACCTTC
size: .
J: TRBJ1-2
V: TRBV18
D: .

CDR3: CASSFSGALGSYNEQFF
DNA: TGTGCCAGCAGTTTCTCAGGGGCACTAGGGTCTTACAATGAGCAGTTCTTC
size: few
J: TRBJ2-1
V: TRBV12-3/TRBV12-4
D: .

CDR3: CASSTYGQIETQYF
DNA: TGTGCCAGCAGTACCTACGGGCAAATAGAGACCCAGTACTTC
size: many
J: TRBJ2-5
V: TRBV6-1
D: .

CDR3: CASRPLAGNEQFF
DNA: TGTGCCAGCAGACCACTAGCGGGCAATGAGCAGTTCTTC
size: .
J: TRBJ2-1
V: TRBV6-1
D: TRBD2

CDR3: CASRKTGSTEAFF
DNA: TGTGCCAGCAGGAAGACAGGGTCCACTGAAGCTTTCTTT
size: .
J: TRBJ1-1
V: TRBV3-1
D: TRBD1

CDR3: CSARDFQGPLEQYF
DNA: TGCAGTGCTAGAGATTTCCAGGGGCCTTTGGAGCAGTACTTC
size: few
J: TRBJ2-7
V: TRBV20-1
D: .

CDR3: CASSYSADEYSPLHF
DNA: TGTGCCAGCAGTTACTCAGCAGATGAGTATTCACCCCTCCACTTT
size: few
J: TRBJ1-6
V: TRBV6-6
D: .

CDR3: CASSFAGAHEQYF
DNA: TGTGCCAGCAGTTTTGCGGGGGCCCACGAGCAGTACTTC
size: few
J: TRBJ2-7
V: TRBV28
D: .

CDR3: CASSYSEDRTGYEQYF
DNA: TGTGCCAGCAGTTACTCTGAGGACAGGACAGGATACGAGCAGTACTTC
size: .
J: TRBJ2-7
V: TRBV6-5
D: TRBD1

CDR3: CASSTGGQGDTQYF
DNA: TGTGCCAGCAGTACGGGGGGACAGGGCGATACGCAGTATTTT
size: .
J: TRBJ2-3
V: TRBV12-3/TRBV12-4
D: TRBD1

CDR3: CASSPGLAVYEQYF
DNA: TGCGCCAGCAGCCCGGGACTAGCGGTATACGAGCAGTACTTC
size: .
J: TRBJ2-7
V: TRBV7-9
D: TRBD2

CDR3: CASSSGTGNEQYF
DNA: TGTGCCAGCAGCTCCGGGACAGGAAACGAGCAGTACTTC
size: .
J: TRBJ2-7
V: TRBV7-2
D: TRBD1

CDR3: CASRPGQHNSPLHF
DNA: TGTGCCAGCAGGCCGGGACAGCATAATTCACCCCTCCACTTT
size: .
J: TRBJ1-6
V: TRBV6-1
D: TRBD1

CDR3: CASSLGPGEDTQYF
DNA: TGTGCCAGCAGCTTAGGGCCGGGAGAAGATACGCAGTATTTT
size: .
J: TRBJ2-3
V: TRBV7-2
D: .

CDR3: CARSPVSGGYNEQFF
DNA: TGTGCCCGCAGCCCAGTTAGCGGGGGCTACAATGAGCAGTTCTTC
size: .
J: TRBJ2-1
V: TRBV7-9
D: TRBD2

CDR3: CSARQTGREQYF
DNA: TGCAGTGCACGACAGACAGGGCGCGAGCAGTACTTC
size: .
J: TRBJ2-7
V: TRBV20-1
D: TRBD1

CDR3: CASSPAGVAYNEQFF
DNA: TGTGCCAGCAGTCCCGCGGGAGTGGCGTACAATGAGCAGTTCTTC
size: .
J: TRBJ2-1
V: TRBV28
D: TRBD2

CDR3: CSARRDNTEAFF
DNA: TGCAGTGCTAGACGGGATAACACTGAAGCTTTCTTT
size: .
J: TRBJ1-1
V: TRBV20-1
D: .

CDR3: CASSQGQGEKEQYF
DNA: TGTGCCAGCAGCCAGGGACAGGGGGAGAAAGAGCAGTACTTC
size: .
J: TRBJ2-7
V: TRBV4-2
D: TRBD1

CDR3: CASSTRGQSAQHF
DNA: TGTGCCAGCAGTACTCGGGGACAGAGTGCCCAGCATTTT
size: .
J: TRBJ1-5
V: TRBV6-5
D: TRBD1

CDR3: CASSPFDSPYEQYF
DNA: TGTGCCAGCTCACCCTTCGACAGTCCCTACGAGCAGTACTTC
size: few
J: TRBJ2-7
V: TRBV18
D: .

CDR3: CAIRATGMNTEAFF
DNA: TGTGCCATCCGGGCCACAGGGATGAACACTGAAGCTTTCTTT
size: .
J: TRBJ1-1
V: TRBV10-3
D: .

CDR3: CASSPPGQEDQPQHF
DNA: TGTGCCAGCAGTCCGCCGGGACAGGAAGATCAGCCCCAGCATTTT
size: few
J: TRBJ1-5
V: TRBV12-3/TRBV12-4
D: TRBD1

CDR3: CASRQGWVDTQYF
DNA: TGTGCCAGCAGACAGGGGTGGGTAGATACGCAGTATTTT
size: .
J: TRBJ2-3
V: TRBV27
D: TRBD1

CDR3: CASSLEEGTEAFF
DNA: TGTGCCAGCAGCTTAGAAGAGGGAACTGAAGCTTTCTTT
size: .
J: TRBJ1-1
V: TRBV7-9
D: .

CDR3: CASSSEEDTEAFF
DNA: TGCGCCAGCAGCTCGGAAGAGGACACTGAAGCTTTCTTT
size: .
J: TRBJ1-1
V: TRBV4-1
D: .

CDR3: CASSAGAVGTQYF
DNA: TGTGCCAGCAGTGCGGGGGCCGTGGGTACGCAGTATTTT
size: few
J: TRBJ2-3
V: TRBV6-1
D: .

CDR3: CAAERENTGELFF
DNA: TGTGCCGCAGAGCGGGAGAACACCGGGGAGCTGTTTTTT
size: .
J: TRBJ2-2
V: TRBV28
D: TRBD2

CDR3: CASSQAGLSYTGELFF
DNA: TGTGCCAGCAGCCAAGCGGGACTATCCTACACCGGGGAGCTGTTTTTT
size: .
J: TRBJ2-2
V: TRBV4-2
D: TRBD2

CDR3: CASSLVQGQTQYF
DNA: TGTGCCAGCAGCTTAGTACAGGGTCAGACCCAGTACTTC
size: .
J: TRBJ2-5
V: TRBV7-2
D: .

CDR3: CASSYSGLRDYEQYF
DNA: TGTGCCAGCAGTTACTCAGGGTTAAGAGACTACGAGCAGTACTTC
size: .
J: TRBJ2-7
V: TRBV6-2/TRBV6-3
D: .

CDR3: CASSVDGTLLIHPLHF
DNA: TGTGCCAGCAGCGTGGACGGAACCCTGCTAATTCACCCCCTCCACTTT
size: .
J: TRBJ1-6
V: TRBV7-2
D: .

CDR3: CASNEPTGAYGYTF
DNA: TGTGCCAGCAACGAACCGACAGGGGCGTATGGCTACACCTTC
size: .
J: TRBJ1-2
V: TRBV28
D: TRBD1

CDR3: CATSSQWSAGELFF
DNA: TGTGCCACCAGCAGTCAATGGAGCGCCGGGGAGCTGTTTTTT
size: .
J: TRBJ2-2
V: TRBV15
D: .

CDR3: CATSRGLDGEQFF
DNA: TGTGCCACCAGCAGGGGACTGGACGGTGAGCAGTTCTTC
size: few
J: TRBJ2-1
V: TRBV15
D: .

CDR3: CASSHLTGSEQFF
DNA: TGCGCCAGCAGCCATCTTACAGGGTCTGAGCAGTTCTTC
size: few
J: TRBJ2-1
V: TRBV4-1
D: .

CDR3: CSARVPLAGVGNEQFF
DNA: TGCAGTGCTAGAGTTCCCCTAGCGGGAGTCGGCAATGAGCAGTTCTTC
size: .
J: TRBJ2-1
V: TRBV20-1
D: TRBD2

CDR3: CASSQEVPYEQYF
DNA: TGTGCCAGCAGCCAAGAGGTACCCTACGAGCAGTACTTC
size: few
J: TRBJ2-7
V: TRBV4-2
D: .

CDR3: CASSGTLTNTGELFF
DNA: TGTGCCAGCAGTGGAACGTTGACGAACACCGGGGAGCTGTTTTTT
size: .
J: TRBJ2-2
V: TRBV2
D: .

CDR3: CSVLKPGGYGYTF
DNA: TGCAGCGTGCTAAAACCAGGGGGGTATGGCTACACCTTC
size: .
J: TRBJ1-2
V: TRBV29-1
D: TRBD1

CDR3: CASSPDSVSYEQYF
DNA: TGTGCCAGCAGTCCCGACAGTGTTTCCTACGAGCAGTACTTC
size: .
J: TRBJ2-7
V: TRBV5-5
D: .

CDR3: CASSQVAGGSHEQYF
DNA: TGTGCCAGCAGCCAAGTTGCGGGAGGGTCCCACGAGCAGTACTTC
size: .
J: TRBJ2-7
V: TRBV6-1
D: TRBD2

CDR3: CASSLPTDRAYGYTF
DNA: TGTGCCAGCAGTTTACCCACGGACCGGGCCTATGGCTACACCTTC
size: .
J: TRBJ1-2
V: TRBV28
D: .

CDR3: CSALLPALEQFF
DNA: TGCAGTGCTCTCCTACCGGCACTAGAGCAGTTCTTC
size: .
J: TRBJ2-1
V: TRBV20-1
D: .

CDR3: CASSSYGTIPYEQYF
DNA: TGTGCCAGCAGTTCGTACGGGACCATACCATACGAGCAGTACTTC
size: few
J: TRBJ2-7
V: TRBV6-2/TRBV6-3
D: .

CDR3: CASSQDDSGSYETQYF
DNA: TGTGCCAGCAGCCAAGATGACAGCGGGAGTTATGAGACCCAGTACTTC
size: .
J: TRBJ2-5
V: TRBV4-2
D: TRBD2

CDR3: CASSELWTSDEQFF
DNA: TGCGCCAGCAGTGAGCTTTGGACTAGCGATGAGCAGTTCTTC
size: .
J: TRBJ2-1
V: TRBV10-2
D: TRBD2

CDR3: CASSDGTGLYGYTF
DNA: TGTGCCAGCAGTGATGGGACAGGGCTCTATGGCTACACCTTC
size: .
J: TRBJ1-2
V: TRBV6-1
D: TRBD1

CDR3: CASSSSIGSKVNTEAFF
DNA: TGTGCCAGCTCATCGTCGATAGGGTCGAAGGTGAACACTGAAGCTTTCTTT
size: few
J: TRBJ1-1
V: TRBV18
D: .

CDR3: CSAEAGNGDTQYF
DNA: TGCAGTGCCGAAGCGGGGAATGGGGATACGCAGTATTTT
size: many
J: TRBJ2-3
V: TRBV20-1
D: TRBD2